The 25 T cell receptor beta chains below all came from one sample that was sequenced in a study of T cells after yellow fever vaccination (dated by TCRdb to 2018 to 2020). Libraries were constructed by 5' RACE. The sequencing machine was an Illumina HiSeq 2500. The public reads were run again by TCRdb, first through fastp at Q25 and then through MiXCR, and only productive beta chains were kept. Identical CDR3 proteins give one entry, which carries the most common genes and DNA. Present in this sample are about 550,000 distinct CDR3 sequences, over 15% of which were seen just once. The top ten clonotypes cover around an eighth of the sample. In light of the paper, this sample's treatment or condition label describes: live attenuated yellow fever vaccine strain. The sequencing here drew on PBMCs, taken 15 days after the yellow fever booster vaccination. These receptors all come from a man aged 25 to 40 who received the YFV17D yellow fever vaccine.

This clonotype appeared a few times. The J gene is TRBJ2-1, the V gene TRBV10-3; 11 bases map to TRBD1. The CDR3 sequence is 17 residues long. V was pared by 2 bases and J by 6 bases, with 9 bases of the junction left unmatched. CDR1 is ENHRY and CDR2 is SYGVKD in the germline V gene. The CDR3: CAISEAPGQGVGNEQFF. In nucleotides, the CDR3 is TGTGCCATCAGTGAGGCCCCGGGACAGGGGGTAGGCAATGAGCAGTTCTTC.

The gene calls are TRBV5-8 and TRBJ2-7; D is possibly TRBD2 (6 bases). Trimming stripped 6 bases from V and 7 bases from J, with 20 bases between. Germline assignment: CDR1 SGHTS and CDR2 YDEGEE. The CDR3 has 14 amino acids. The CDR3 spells CASTNPRGLGEQYF. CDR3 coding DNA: TGTGCCAGCACCAACCCCCGGGGACTGGGGGAGCAGTACTTC.

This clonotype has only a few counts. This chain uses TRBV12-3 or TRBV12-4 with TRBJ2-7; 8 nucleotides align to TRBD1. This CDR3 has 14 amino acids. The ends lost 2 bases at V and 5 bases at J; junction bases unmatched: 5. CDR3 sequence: CASSLRTGNHEQYF. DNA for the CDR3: TGTGCCAGCAGTTTAAGGACAGGGAACCACGAGCAGTACTTC.

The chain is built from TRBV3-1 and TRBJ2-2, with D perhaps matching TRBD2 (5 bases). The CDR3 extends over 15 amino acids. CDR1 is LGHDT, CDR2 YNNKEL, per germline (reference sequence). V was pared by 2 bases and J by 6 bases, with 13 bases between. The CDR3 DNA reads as TGTGCCAGCAGCCAAATGCTAGCCGCAGCCGGGGAGCTGTTTTTT. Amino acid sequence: CASSQMLAAAGELFF.

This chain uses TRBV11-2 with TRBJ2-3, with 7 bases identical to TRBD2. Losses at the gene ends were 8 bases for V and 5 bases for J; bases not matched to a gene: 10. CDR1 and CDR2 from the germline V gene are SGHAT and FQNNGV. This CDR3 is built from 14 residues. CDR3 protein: CASGLLLAGDTQYF. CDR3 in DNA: TGTGCCAGCGGCCTGCTCTTAGCGGGAGATACGCAGTATTTT.

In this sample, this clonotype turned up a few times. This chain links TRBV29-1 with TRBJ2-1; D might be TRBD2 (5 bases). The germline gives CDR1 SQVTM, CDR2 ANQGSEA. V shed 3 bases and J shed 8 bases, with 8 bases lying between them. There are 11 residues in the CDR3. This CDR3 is CSVDTRDEQFF. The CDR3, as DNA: TGCAGCGTTGACACGAGGGATGAGCAGTTCTTC.

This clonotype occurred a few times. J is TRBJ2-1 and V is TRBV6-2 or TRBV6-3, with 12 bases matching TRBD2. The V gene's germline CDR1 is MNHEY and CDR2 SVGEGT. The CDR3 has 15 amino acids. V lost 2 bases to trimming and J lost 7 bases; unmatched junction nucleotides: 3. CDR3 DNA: TGTGCCAGCAGTTACCTGACTAGCGGGAGAAATGAGCAGTTCTTC. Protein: CASSYLTSGRNEQFF.

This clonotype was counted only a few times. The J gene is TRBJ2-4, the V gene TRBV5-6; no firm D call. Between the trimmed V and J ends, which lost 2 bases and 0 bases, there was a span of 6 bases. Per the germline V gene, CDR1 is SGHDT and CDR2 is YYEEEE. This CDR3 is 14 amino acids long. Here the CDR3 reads CASSFASAKNIQYF. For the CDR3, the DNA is TGTGCCAGCAGCTTCGCCTCAGCCAAAAACATTCAGTACTTC.

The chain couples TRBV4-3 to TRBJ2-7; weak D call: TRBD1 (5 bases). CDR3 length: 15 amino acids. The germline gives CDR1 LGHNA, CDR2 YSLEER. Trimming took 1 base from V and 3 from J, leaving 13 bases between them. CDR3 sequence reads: CASSQADREVYEQYF. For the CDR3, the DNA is TGCGCCAGCAGCCAAGCCGACAGAGAGGTCTACGAGCAGTACTTC.

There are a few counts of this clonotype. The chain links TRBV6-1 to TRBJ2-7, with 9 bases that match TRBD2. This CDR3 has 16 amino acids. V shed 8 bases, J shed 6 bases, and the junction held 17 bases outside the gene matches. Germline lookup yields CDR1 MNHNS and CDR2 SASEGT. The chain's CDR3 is CASHPRGGGGRGEQYF. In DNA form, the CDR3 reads TGTGCCAGCCACCCTCGGGGGGGCGGCGGGAGGGGCGAGCAGTACTTC.

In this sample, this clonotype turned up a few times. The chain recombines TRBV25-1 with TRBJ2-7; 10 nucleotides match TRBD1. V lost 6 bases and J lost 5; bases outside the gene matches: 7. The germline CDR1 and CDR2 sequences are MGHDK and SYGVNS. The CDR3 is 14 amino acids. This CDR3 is CASSPGQGGHEQYF. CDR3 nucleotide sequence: TGTGCCAGCAGCCCCGGACAGGGGGGTCACGAGCAGTACTTC.

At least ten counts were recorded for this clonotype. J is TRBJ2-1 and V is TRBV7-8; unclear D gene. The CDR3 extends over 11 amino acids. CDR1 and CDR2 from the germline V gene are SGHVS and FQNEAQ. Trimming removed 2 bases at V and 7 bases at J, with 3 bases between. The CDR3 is CASSLMNEQFF. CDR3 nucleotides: TGTGCCAGCAGCTTAATGAATGAGCAGTTCTTC.

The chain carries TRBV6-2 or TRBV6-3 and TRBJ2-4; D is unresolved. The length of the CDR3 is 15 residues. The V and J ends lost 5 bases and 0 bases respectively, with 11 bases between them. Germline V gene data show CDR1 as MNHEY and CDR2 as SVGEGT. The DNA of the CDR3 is TGTGCCAGCAGTGTCCTTGTACTAGCCAAAAACATTCAGTACTTC. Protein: CASSVLVLAKNIQYF.

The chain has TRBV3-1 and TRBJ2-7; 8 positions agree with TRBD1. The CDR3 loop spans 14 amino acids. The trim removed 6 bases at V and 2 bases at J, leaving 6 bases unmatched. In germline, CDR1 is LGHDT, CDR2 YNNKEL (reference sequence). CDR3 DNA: TGTGCCAGCAGGGATGGACAGGGTACCTACGAGCAGTACTTC. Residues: CASRDGQGTYEQYF.

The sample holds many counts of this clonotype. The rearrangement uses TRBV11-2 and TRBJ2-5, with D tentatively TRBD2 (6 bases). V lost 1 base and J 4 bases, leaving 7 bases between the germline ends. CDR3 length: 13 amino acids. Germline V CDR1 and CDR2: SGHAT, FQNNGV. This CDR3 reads CASSLAGVETQYF. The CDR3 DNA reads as TGTGCCAGCAGCTTAGCGGGAGTAGAGACCCAGTACTTC.

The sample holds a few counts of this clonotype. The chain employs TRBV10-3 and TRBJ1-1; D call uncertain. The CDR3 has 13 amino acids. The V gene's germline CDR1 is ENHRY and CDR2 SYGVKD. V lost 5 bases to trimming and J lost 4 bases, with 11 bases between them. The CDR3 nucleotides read TGTGCCATCAGTTTAAGGGAGGGCACTGAAGCTTTCTTT. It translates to CAISLREGTEAFF.

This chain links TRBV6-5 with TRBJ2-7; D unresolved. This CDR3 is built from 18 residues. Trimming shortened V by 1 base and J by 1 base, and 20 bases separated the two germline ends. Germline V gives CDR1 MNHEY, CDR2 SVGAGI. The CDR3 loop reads CASSYFGPGRPNSYEQYF. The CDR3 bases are TGTGCCAGCAGTTACTTCGGACCTGGTCGGCCTAATTCCTACGAGCAGTACTTC.

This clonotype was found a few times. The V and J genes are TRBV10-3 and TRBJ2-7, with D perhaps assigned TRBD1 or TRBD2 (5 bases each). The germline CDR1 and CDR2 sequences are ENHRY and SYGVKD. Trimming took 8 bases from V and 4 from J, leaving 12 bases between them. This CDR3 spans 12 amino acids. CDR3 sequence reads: CAIGTITYEQYF. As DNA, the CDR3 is TGTGCCATCGGGACGATCACATACGAGCAGTACTTC.

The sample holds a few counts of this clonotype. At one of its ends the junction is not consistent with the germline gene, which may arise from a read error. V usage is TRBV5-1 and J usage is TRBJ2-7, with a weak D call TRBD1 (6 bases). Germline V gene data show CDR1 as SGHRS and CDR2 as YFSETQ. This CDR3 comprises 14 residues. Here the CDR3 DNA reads TGCGCCAGCAGCCCGAGGGGGACCTCCCACGAGCAGTACTTC. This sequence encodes CASSPRGTSHEQYF.

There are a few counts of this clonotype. The CDR3 DNA follows: TGTGCCAGCAGCGTAGCGGCGGGAGATGAGACCCAGTACTTC. Translating gives CASSVAAGDETQYF. The chain carries TRBV9 and TRBJ2-5; 7 nucleotides align to TRBD2. The CDR3 has 14 amino acids. The ends lost 0 bases at V and 5 bases at J; junction bases unmatched: 4. In germline, CDR1 is SGDLS, CDR2 YYNGEE. Drawing the rest from reference TRBV9 and TRBJ2-5, the complete variable domain is DSGVTQTPKHLITATGQRVTLRCSPRSGDLSVYWYQQSLDQGLQFLIQYYNGEERAKGNILERFSAQQFPDLHSELNLSSLELGDSALYFCASSVAAGDETQYFGPGTRLLVL.

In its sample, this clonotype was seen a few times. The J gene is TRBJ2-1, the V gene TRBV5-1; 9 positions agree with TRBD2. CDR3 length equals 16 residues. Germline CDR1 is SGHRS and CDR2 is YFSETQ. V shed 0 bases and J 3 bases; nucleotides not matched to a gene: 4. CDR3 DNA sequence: TGCGCCAGCAGCTTGGCGGCTAGCGGGAACTACAATGAGCAGTTCTTC. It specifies CASSLAASGNYNEQFF.

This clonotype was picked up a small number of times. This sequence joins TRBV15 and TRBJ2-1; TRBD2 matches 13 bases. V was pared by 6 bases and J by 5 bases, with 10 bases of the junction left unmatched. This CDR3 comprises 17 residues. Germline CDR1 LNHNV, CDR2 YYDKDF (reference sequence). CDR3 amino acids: CATRITGLAGQNNEQFF. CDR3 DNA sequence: TGTGCCACCAGAATAACGGGACTAGCGGGACAAAACAATGAGCAGTTCTTC.

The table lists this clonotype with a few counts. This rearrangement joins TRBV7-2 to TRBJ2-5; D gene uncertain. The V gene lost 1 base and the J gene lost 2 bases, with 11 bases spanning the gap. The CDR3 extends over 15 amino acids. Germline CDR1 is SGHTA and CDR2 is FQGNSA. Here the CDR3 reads CASSLGQNLQETQYF. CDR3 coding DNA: TGTGCCAGCAGCTTAGGTCAGAACTTACAAGAGACCCAGTACTTC.

The CDR3 coding sequence is TGCAGCGCCCTAGGAGTAGTCGGGGAGCTGTTTTTT. Its translation is CSALGVVGELFF. V is TRBV29-1 and J is TRBJ2-2, with D unclear. Germline CDR1 reads SQVTM; CDR2 reads ANQGSEA. The length of the CDR3 is 12 residues. Trimming left V 7 bases short and J 7 bases short, with 13 bases between.

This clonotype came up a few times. The CDR3 region is CASSEGGRWPGELFF. The CDR3 DNA sequence: TGTGCCAGCAGCGAGGGCGGGAGGTGGCCCGGGGAGCTGTTTTTT. The gene calls are TRBV9 and TRBJ2-2; 8 bases are shared with TRBD2. V lost 3 bases to trimming and J lost 6 bases; unmatched junction nucleotides: 7. This CDR3 is 15 amino acids long. The germline CDR1 and CDR2 sequences are SGDLS and YYNGEE.